What follows are 21 T cell receptor beta chains derived from one specimen sequenced in a study of OX40 agonist ivuxolimab in advanced cancers. Receptor amplification or capture employed the immunoSEQ multiplex PCR assay. The table was pulled from immuneACCESS by TCRdb, which kept in-frame rearrangements only. Such tables lose some clones; where checked, under half of the loss comes from unresolved V genes, and the rest has no known cause. In all, the sample holds about 36,000 clones, and 88% of those were seen once. Of the sample, 3.5% to 5% falls within the top ten clones. Here the sequenced sample was CD4+ or CD8+ T cells sorted from blood, taken in a trial of the OX40 agonist ivuxolimab. The receptors originated from an adult with an advanced solid tumor such as melanoma, head and neck, liver or kidney cancer.

CDR3 sequence: CASSQGRLARPGGSPLHF. The CDR3 nucleotides are TGCGCCAGCAGCCAAGGGCGTCTGGCCCGCCCCGGGGGTTCACCCCTCCACTTT. The chain uses TRBV4-1 and TRBJ1-6, with D possibly TRBD1 on 5 matching bases. Germline CDR1 is MGHRA and CDR2 is YSYEKL. This CDR3 region has 18 residues. The V end lost 1 base, the J end lost 9 bases, and 22 bases lay between the germline ends.

V usage is TRBV28 and J usage is TRBJ2-7; no clear D. Trimming cost V 4 bases and J 3 bases, with 7 bases left between them. The CDR3 loop spans 12 amino acids. Germline V gene data show CDR1 as MDHEN and CDR2 as SYDVKM. In DNA form, the CDR3 reads TGTGCCAGCAGTTACGGTATCTACGAGCAGTACTTC. Protein product: CASSYGIYEQYF.

J is TRBJ1-6 and V is TRBV6-1; D not certain. Germline values: CDR1 MNHNS, CDR2 SASEGT. With 3 bases removed from V and 7 bases from J, the gap between germline ends came to 7 bases. CDR3 length: 13 amino acids. The CDR3 nucleotides read TGTGCCAGCAGTGAGTACGTGAATTCACCCCTCCACTTT. It specifies CASSEYVNSPLHF.

This clone appeared a single time. This sequence joins TRBV7-9 and TRBJ1-2; D possibly corresponds to TRBD1 (5 bases). Trimming took 2 bases from V and 8 from J, leaving 12 bases between them. The germline CDR1 and CDR2 sequences are SEHNR and FQNEAQ (reference sequence). This CDR3 has 13 residues. CDR3 loop: CASSLQGPGGYTF. The CDR3 DNA reads TGTGCCAGCAGCTTACAGGGCCCGGGGGGCTACACCTTC.

The chain recombines TRBV5-5 with TRBJ2-5, with 7 bases matching TRBD1. Germline CDR1 is SGHKS and CDR2 is YYEKEE (reference sequence). V trimming: 2 bases; J trimming: 2 bases; junction bases outside the gene matches: 9. CDR3 size: 16 residues. CDR3 region: CASSFGTESPQETQYF. In DNA form, the CDR3 reads TGTGCCAGCAGCTTCGGGACAGAGAGCCCTCAAGAGACCCAGTACTTC.

The rearrangement links TRBV4-2 to TRBJ1-3; D unresolved. This CDR3 has 16 residues. V dropped 3 bases and J dropped 0 bases, with 12 bases sitting between them. Germline assignment: CDR1 LGHNA and CDR2 YNFKEQ. CDR3 amino acids: CASSQPPVHSGNTIYF. The CDR3 DNA reads as TGTGCCAGCAGCCAGCCTCCGGTTCACTCTGGAAACACCATATATTTT.

V and J are TRBV19 and TRBJ2-7; 7 bases align to TRBD1. V was clipped by 6 bases and J by 2 bases; unmatched bases: 7. The length of the CDR3 is 14 residues. Germline-derived CDR1 and CDR2 are LNHDA and SQIVND (reference sequence). CDR3 DNA: TGTGCCAGTAGACCGCGACAGGGACCCTACGAGCAGTACTTC. It codes for CASRPRQGPYEQYF. Looking up the rest from reference TRBV19 and TRBJ2-7 gives the full variable domain: DGGITQSPKYLFRKEGQNVTLSCEQNLNHDAMYWYRQDPGQGLRLIYYSQIVNDFQKGDIAEGYSVSREKKESFPLTVTSAQKNPTAFYLCASRPRQGPYEQYFGPGTRLTVT.

This clone was seen only once. The chain is built from TRBV5-6 and TRBJ2-3; D gene ambiguous. The CDR3 has 14 residues. The V gene lost 1 base and the J gene lost 0 bases, with 6 bases spanning the gap. Germline CDR1 SGHDT, CDR2 YYEEEE. In DNA form, the CDR3 reads TGTGCCAGCAGCTTGACTCGGAGCACAGATACGCAGTATTTT. It codes for CASSLTRSTDTQYF. Looking up the rest from reference TRBV5-6 and TRBJ2-3 gives the full variable domain: DAGVTQSPTHLIKTRGQQVTLRCSPKSGHDTVSWYQQALGQGPQFIFQYYEEEERQRGNFPDRFSGHQFPNYSSELNVNALLLGDSALYLCASSLTRSTDTQYFGPGTRLTVL.

The CDR3, as DNA: TGTGCCAGCAGCTTAGTAACCCACGAGCAGTACTTC. Its translation is CASSLVTHEQYF. This chain joins TRBV11-2 and TRBJ2-7; no reliable D call. CDR3 size: 12 residues. Trimming cost V 1 base and J 5 bases, with 6 bases left between them. The V gene's germline CDR1 is SGHAT and CDR2 FQNNGV. Filled out from reference TRBV11-2 and TRBJ2-7, the complete variable domain reads EAGVAQSPRYKIIEKRQSVAFWCNPISGHATLYWYQQILGQGPKLLIQFQNNGVVDDSQLPKDRFSAERLKGVDSTLKIQPAKLEDSAVYLCASSLVTHEQYFGPGTRLTVT.

This clone came up a few times. The rearrangement uses TRBV19 and TRBJ1-2; D is possibly TRBD1 (5 bases). V was clipped by 3 bases and J by 4 bases, with 9 bases between them. Germline V gives CDR1 LNHDA, CDR2 SQIVND (reference sequence). The CDR3 length is 13 residues. The CDR3, as DNA: TGTGCCAGTAGTATGTGGGGGACCTATGGCTACACCTTC. Translating gives CASSMWGTYGYTF.

The chain links TRBV2 to TRBJ1-5; D perhaps matches TRBD1 (6 bases). The CDR3 is 15 amino acids. V shed 3 bases and J shed 7 bases, with 16 bases lying between them. From germline, CDR1 is SNHLY and CDR2 FYNNEI. DNA for the CDR3: TGTGCCAGCAGTGATCAGACAGGAGTGGGGCAGCCCCAGCATTTT. It yields the protein CASSDQTGVGQPQHF.

There are a few counts of this clone. The rearrangement uses TRBV30 and TRBJ1-2; D gene uncertain. Trimming left V 1 base short and J 0 bases short, with 3 bases between. The CDR3 length is 12 residues. Germline V gives CDR1 GTSNPN, CDR2 SVGIG (reference sequence). CDR3 bases: TGTGCCTGGAGTGGAGCTAACTATGGCTACACCTTC. Protein sequence: CAWSGANYGYTF. Using reference TRBV30 and TRBJ1-2 for the parts outside the CDR3, the full variable domain is SQTIHQWPATLVQPVGSPLSLECTVEGTSNPNLYWYRQAAGRGLQLLFYSVGIGQISSEVPQNLSASRPQDRQFILSSKKLLLSDSGFYLCAWSGANYGYTFGSGTRLTVV.

V is TRBV7-2 and J is TRBJ2-4; D uncertain. CDR3 length equals 12 residues. The ends were cut back, 5 bases at V and 8 bases at J, with 10 bases in the middle. Per germline, CDR1 SGHTA and CDR2 FQGNSA. The CDR3 bases are TGTGCCAGCAGCCCGGACCGGGACATTCAGTACTTC. The encoded protein is CASSPDRDIQYF.

This clone came up once. This chain joins TRBV7-2 and TRBJ2-3, with 12 positions matching TRBD2. Per germline, CDR1 SGHTA and CDR2 FQGNSA. Germline trimming cut 6 bases from V and 0 bases from J; bases unmatched to any gene: 10. This CDR3 spans 18 amino acids. CDR3 sequence reads: CASRRVTSGRTSTDTQYF. Here the CDR3 DNA reads TGTGCCAGCAGGCGCGTCACTAGCGGGAGGACTAGCACAGATACGCAGTATTTT. Supplemented by reference TRBV7-2 and TRBJ2-3, the full variable domain reads GAGVSQSPSNKVTEKGKDVELRCDPISGHTALYWYRQSLGQGLEFLIYFQGNSAPDKSGLPSDRFSAERTGGSVSTLTIQRTQQEDSAVYLCASRRVTSGRTSTDTQYFGPGTRLTVL.

In the case of this clone: The junction differs from germline at one of its ends, possibly a read error. The gene calls are TRBV14 and TRBJ1-4; D is undetermined. CDR3 length: 14 amino acids. The V gene's germline CDR1 is SGHDN and CDR2 FVKESK. The CDR3 DNA follows: TGTGCCAGCACCCAAACCGGGAATAATGAAAAACTGTTTTTT. This encodes CASTQTGNNEKLFF.

About this clone: Other DNA sequences of this sample code for an identical CDR3. This chain uses TRBV2 with TRBJ1-2, with D maybe TRBD1 (5 bases). V was pared by 3 bases and J by 6 bases, with 17 bases between. There are 15 residues in the CDR3. The germline gives CDR1 SNHLY, CDR2 FYNNEI. CDR3 nucleotides: TGTGCCAGCAGTGAGGTCCGGGGGATGGGGCATGGCTACACCTTC. The encoded protein is CASSEVRGMGHGYTF.

V is TRBV11-2 and J is TRBJ1-6, with D perhaps TRBD1 (6 bases). Germline V lookup: CDR1 SGHAT, CDR2 FQNNGV. The V gene lost 4 bases and the J gene lost 9 bases, with 13 bases spanning the gap. This CDR3 has 14 amino acids. The CDR3 DNA sequence: TGTGCCAGCAGCTCGTCCGACAGGTCTTCACCCCTCCACTTT. The encoded protein is CASSSSDRSSPLHF.

Ten or more counts support this clone. The rearrangement links TRBV9 to TRBJ2-7, with D perhaps TRBD1 or TRBD2 (5 bases each). Germline CDR1 and CDR2: SGDLS and YYNGEE. This CDR3 is built from 13 residues. The V end was cut by 4 bases, the J end by 4 bases, with 12 bases between. CDR3 in amino acids: CASSPQGPYEQYF. The CDR3 bases are TGTGCCAGCAGCCCCCAGGGACCTTACGAGCAGTACTTC.

The rearrangement links TRBV28 to TRBJ2-3, with 7 bases fitting TRBD1. J was trimmed by 2 bases and V by 8 bases; bases with no gene match: 13. Germline V gene lookup returns CDR1 MDHEN and CDR2 SYDVKM. This CDR3 is built from 16 residues. The CDR3 bases are TGTGCCAGCCCTCCTAGCAGGGGGAGTTTCACAGATACGCAGTATTTT. Encoded protein: CASPPSRGSFTDTQYF.

This clone appeared once. The rearrangement links TRBV6-6 to TRBJ1-1; tentative D call: TRBD1 (5 bases). V gave up 6 bases and J gave up 13 bases, with 24 bases separating them. This CDR3 comprises 14 residues. Per germline, CDR1 MNHNY and CDR2 SVGAGI (reference sequence). The CDR3 region is CASRDDRDIGDDFF. CDR3 DNA sequence: TGTGCCAGCAGAGACGACCGGGATATAGGGGATGATTTCTTT.

This sequence joins TRBV7-9 and TRBJ1-3, with a tentative D call TRBD1 (5 bases). CDR1 is SEHNR, CDR2 FQNEAQ, per germline (reference sequence). V was clipped by 5 bases and J by 0 bases, with 11 bases between them. This CDR3 is built from 15 residues. Here the CDR3 DNA reads TGTGCCAGCAGCCTACAGGTGACCTCTGGAAACACCATATATTTT. Its translation: CASSLQVTSGNTIYF.